This TCR beta chain was captured in a study of PD-1 blockade in classical Hodgkin lymphoma. Broader study findings: Newly diagnosed patients were reported to exhibit reduced baseline TCR diversity relative to healthy donors. Baseline diversity in complete responders resembled that of newly diagnosed patients.

Every patient relapsed after autologous stem cell transplantation, and brentuximab vedotin exposure varied. Patients had relapsed/refractory classical Hodgkin lymphoma with complete response, partial response or progressive disease as best response. Germline V gene lookup returns CDR1 ENHRY and CDR2 SYGVKD. V was pared by 3 bases and J by 7 bases, with 9 bases of the junction left unmatched. This CDR3 has 14 amino acids. In the case of this clone: Its matching antigen is unknown.

Only in-frame clones appear in the TCRdb table, and some are missing; sequencing was by immunoSEQ multiplex PCR. The sample consists of roughly 96,000 clones, 80% to 90% of them appearing once. The origin of this receptor is a human donor with classical Hodgkin lymphoma. This specimen was peripheral blood mononuclear cells (PBMCs), taken before the second cycle of nivolumab. This rearrangement joins TRBV10-3 to TRBJ2-7; 7 bases match TRBD2. The CDR3 bases are TGTGCCATCAGTGACGGGCGGGAGTGGGGTGAGCAGTACTTC. Its translation is CAISDGREWGEQYF.